Below are 20 T cell receptor beta chains sequenced from a single sample in a study of T cell changes during pregnancy in multiple sclerosis. Some clones are missing from TCRdb's copy, which holds only in-frame ones; the method was immunoSEQ multiplex PCR. The table lists roughly 49,000 clones, about 94% of them singletons. The source was CD8+ T cells from peripheral blood mononuclear cells, collected after pregnancy. These receptors were obtained from a female donor with multiple sclerosis, enrolled in a pregnancy study.

In its sample, this clone was seen once. The rearrangement links TRBV28 to TRBJ2-7; D possibly corresponds to TRBD1 (8 bases). Trimming left V 3 bases short and J 4 bases short, with 16 bases between. CDR3 length equals 15 residues. Germline values: CDR1 MDHEN, CDR2 SYDVKM. The CDR3 region is CASSFLADRVYEQYF. The DNA for the CDR3 is TGTGCCAGCAGTTTCCTAGCGGACAGGGTTTACGAGCAGTACTTC.

The chain is built from TRBV5-1 and TRBJ2-3; TRBD2 is a possible D gene (6 bases). V dropped 1 base and J dropped 2 bases, with 14 bases sitting between them. CDR3 length equals 16 residues. In germline, CDR1 is SGHRS, CDR2 YFSETQ. CDR3 residues: CASSLFGSGYTDTQYF. CDR3 DNA sequence: TGCGCCAGCAGCTTGTTCGGTAGCGGCTACACAGATACGCAGTATTTT.

The CDR3 sequence: CASSTRGRGTDTQYF. CDR3 coding DNA: TGTGCCAGCAGCACCAGGGGGCGAGGGACAGATACGCAGTATTTT. J is TRBJ2-3 and V is TRBV27; 8 bases line up with TRBD1. Losses at the gene ends were 6 bases for V and 3 bases for J; bases not matched to a gene: 8. The CDR3 contains 15 residues. Germline-derived CDR1 and CDR2 are MNHEY and SMNVEV (reference sequence).

This chain connects TRBV27 to TRBJ2-1, with TRBD2 matching over 8 bases. This CDR3 has 15 residues. V lost 6 bases to trimming and J lost 2 bases; unmatched junction nucleotides: 6. Germline lookup yields CDR1 MNHEY and CDR2 SMNVEV (reference sequence). This CDR3 is CASSLSGSPYNEQFF. The DNA for the CDR3 is TGTGCCAGCAGCCTAAGCGGGAGTCCCTACAATGAGCAGTTCTTC.

This sequence joins TRBV27 and TRBJ2-3; 13 bases agree with TRBD2. Germline V CDR1 and CDR2: MNHEY, SMNVEV (reference sequence). CDR3 length: 18 residues. Germline trimming cut 8 bases from V and 2 bases from J; bases unmatched to any gene: 13. The CDR3: CASRTYPGTSGVTDTQYF. As DNA, the CDR3 is TGTGCCAGCCGGACTTACCCCGGGACTAGCGGGGTCACAGATACGCAGTATTTT.

This chain links TRBV16 with TRBJ2-7; D may be TRBD1 (6 bases). Trimming stripped 0 bases from V and 3 bases from J, with 9 bases between. The germline V gene encodes CDR1 KGHSY and CDR2 FQNENV. The CDR3 totals 14 residues. CDR3 bases: TGTGCCAGCAGCCAATCGACAGGTGTCTACGAGCAGTACTTC. Its translation: CASSQSTGVYEQYF.

This chain links TRBV7-9 with TRBJ2-7, with TRBD1 identical over 9 bases. CDR1 and CDR2 (germline): SEHNR, FQNEAQ (reference sequence). V gave up 0 bases and J gave up 4 bases; unmatched junction bases: 1. This CDR3 contains 14 residues. CDR3 DNA sequence: TGTGCCAGCAGCTTAGCGGACAGGGGATACGAGCAGTACTTC. This codes for CASSLADRGYEQYF.

The chain has TRBV4-1 and TRBJ1-1; TRBD1 agrees at 10 bases. The germline V gene encodes CDR1 MGHRA and CDR2 YSYEKL. The CDR3 is 15 amino acids. The junction had 8 bases not matched to a gene; V was cut back by 5 bases and J by 5 bases. This CDR3 reads CASSDRQGAVTEAFF. CDR3 nucleotide sequence: TGCGCCAGCAGCGACCGACAGGGGGCGGTTACTGAAGCTTTCTTT.

The rearrangement uses TRBV19 and TRBJ2-7; maybe TRBD2 (5 bases). Germline assignment: CDR1 LNHDA and CDR2 SQIVND (reference sequence). The CDR3 length is 14 residues. V was pared by 3 bases and J by 2 bases, with 11 bases between. The CDR3 reads CASSMAGNAYEQYF. As DNA, the CDR3 is TGTGCCAGTAGTATGGCCGGGAATGCCTACGAGCAGTACTTC.

The chain uses TRBV27 and TRBJ2-3, with 13 bases matching TRBD2. The CDR3 has 16 residues. V shed 3 bases and J 2 bases; nucleotides not matched to a gene: 2. Germline loops: CDR1 MNHEY, CDR2 SMNVEV (reference sequence). The CDR3 DNA reads as TGTGCCAGCAGTTTCGGGACTAGCGGGAACACAGATACGCAGTATTTT. Its translation is CASSFGTSGNTDTQYF.

The rearrangement joins TRBV7-8 to TRBJ2-5, with D perhaps TRBD1 (7 bases). The V gene's germline CDR1 is SGHVS and CDR2 FQNEAQ. CDR3 length: 14 residues. The V and J ends lost 0 bases and 5 bases respectively, with 10 bases between them. The CDR3 is CASSLATGRETQYF. CDR3 in DNA: TGTGCCAGCAGCTTAGCGACAGGGAGGGAGACCCAGTACTTC.

The chain recombines TRBV27 with TRBJ2-7; D is perhaps TRBD2 (5 bases). The CDR3 loop spans 17 amino acids. Trimming took off 4 bases at V and 4 bases at J, with 23 bases between the two ends. Germline V gives CDR1 MNHEY, CDR2 SMNVEV (reference sequence). This CDR3 reads CASSSLKTDTRRYEQYF. CDR3 DNA sequence: TGTGCCAGCAGTTCCCTTAAAACCGACACTAGACGGTACGAGCAGTACTTC.

The rearrangement joins TRBV5-4 to TRBJ1-1; 9 positions match TRBD1. Germline trimming cut 4 bases from V and 7 bases from J; bases unmatched to any gene: 5. The CDR3 runs to 13 residues. From germline, CDR1 is SGHNT and CDR2 YYREEE (reference sequence). CDR3 amino acids: CASSTGGVSEAFF. In DNA form, the CDR3 reads TGTGCCAGCAGCACAGGGGGCGTGAGTGAAGCTTTCTTT.

A word on this clone: Other nucleotide sequences from this sample produce the same CDR3. This sequence joins TRBV27 and TRBJ2-3, with a tentative D call TRBD1 (7 bases). The CDR3 is 15 amino acids. V lost 5 bases and J lost 0, with 12 bases in between. CDR1 and CDR2 from the germline V gene are MNHEY and SMNVEV (reference sequence). The CDR3 DNA sequence: TGTGCCAGCAGTCCGCGGGACAGAAGCACAGATACGCAGTATTTT. It translates to CASSPRDRSTDTQYF.

This chain connects TRBV7-9 to TRBJ2-7; 8 bases are a match to TRBD1. J was trimmed by 6 bases and V by 5 bases; bases with no gene match: 3. CDR1 is SEHNR and CDR2 is FQNEAQ in the germline V gene (reference sequence). The length of the CDR3 is 12 residues. Here the CDR3 DNA reads TGTGCCAGCAGCCCGGGACAGGTCGAGCAGTACTTC. Translation gives CASSPGQVEQYF.

The chain is built from TRBV10-1 and TRBJ2-7; 8 bases fit TRBD1. The V segment lost 8 bases and the J segment 1 base; nucleotides outside the gene matches: 7. Germline-derived CDR1 and CDR2 are WNHNN and SYGVQD (reference sequence). This CDR3 is built from 14 residues. The CDR3 DNA reads as TGCGCCAGCCCAGGGGGCGGGAAGTCCTACGAGCAGTACTTC. Protein: CASPGGGKSYEQYF.

This chain links TRBV2 with TRBJ1-5; a possible D gene is TRBD1 (5 bases). V was clipped by 4 bases and J by 2 bases, with 12 bases between them. The CDR3 extends over 15 amino acids. In germline, CDR1 is SNHLY, CDR2 FYNNEI. The DNA of the CDR3 is TGTGCCAGCAGTGGGTGGGGCGTTGGCAATCAGCCCCAGCATTTT. Translating it yields CASSGWGVGNQPQHF.

The genes are TRBV21-1 and TRBJ2-7; the table's D call, TRBD2, has no DNA check behind it. TRBV21-1 counts as a pseudogene. The CDR3 loop spans 17 amino acids. CDR3 sequence reads: CASSPWTSGSPSYEQYF. CDR3 DNA: TGTGCCAGCAGCCCTTGGACTAGCGGGAGTCCCTCCTACGAGCAGTACTTC.

The chain links TRBV7-3 to TRBJ2-3, with D possibly TRBD2 on 5 matching bases. Per germline, CDR1 SGHTA and CDR2 FQGTGA. V lost 2 bases to trimming and J lost 2 bases, with 11 bases between them. This CDR3 comprises 15 residues. The CDR3 DNA reads as TGTGCCAGCAGCTTAGAGGGCGGATTCACAGATACGCAGTATTTT. Translating gives CASSLEGGFTDTQYF.

V gene TRBV5-1 combines with J gene TRBJ2-5; D is possibly TRBD1 (6 bases). Per germline, CDR1 SGHRS and CDR2 YFSETQ. Trimming pared 4 bases from V and 4 bases from J, leaving 14 bases between. This CDR3 region has 14 residues. CDR3 sequence (DNA): TGCGCCAGCAGCCTTGGTACAGGGTCAGAGACCCAGTACTTC. Amino acids: CASSLGTGSETQYF.